This T cell receptor (beta chain) was sequenced for a study of blood T cell repertoires in COVID-19. Study-level background: The United States, Italy and Spain provided the acute and convalescent COVID-19 samples. From T cells, B-cell-depleted T cells, or PBMCs came the material, which was cDNA or gDNA.

In the authors' workflow: Amplifying reference gene primers gave estimates of nucleated cell counts. Clones were sequenced by immunoSEQ multiplex PCR, and TCRdb holds only the in-frame ones, with some missing. V, J and clone size reflect that table, while D and trimming were determined from the DNA. The table records 150,000 to 200,000 clones, roughly 89% of them present only once. The germline V gene encodes CDR1 KGHSH and CDR2 LQKENI. V was cut by 4 bases and J by 3 bases, with 7 bases left in between. This CDR3 contains 12 residues. The TCR comes from a human donor in a cohort sampled during active COVID-19. The rearrangement links TRBV18 to TRBJ2-7; D not resolved. The sample comprised peripheral blood. The CDR3 here is CASSLQNYEQYF. CDR3 sequence (DNA): TGTGCCAGCTCACTCCAGAACTACGAGCAGTACTTC. The full variable domain, completed using reference TRBV18 and TRBJ2-7, is NAGVMQNPRHLVRRRGQEARLRCSPMKGHSHVYWYRQLPEEGLKFMVYLQKENIIDESGMPKERFSAEFPKEGPSILRIQQVVRGDSAAYFCASSLQNYEQYFGPGTRLTVT.